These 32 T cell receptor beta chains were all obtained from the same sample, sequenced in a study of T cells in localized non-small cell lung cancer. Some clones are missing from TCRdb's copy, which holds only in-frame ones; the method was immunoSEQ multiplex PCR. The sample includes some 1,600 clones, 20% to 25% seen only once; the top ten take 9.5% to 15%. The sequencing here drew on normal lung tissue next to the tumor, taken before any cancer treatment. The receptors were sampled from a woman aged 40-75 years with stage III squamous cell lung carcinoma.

The CDR3 is CASSYGTGDYGYTF. DNA of the CDR3: TGTGCCAGCAGTTACGGGACAGGGGACTATGGCTACACCTTC. This chain uses TRBV6-8 with TRBJ1-2; TRBD1 matches 10 bases. Trimming took 2 bases from V and 3 from J; bases not matched to a gene: 0. The germline CDR1 and CDR2 sequences are MNHGY and SAAAGT. The CDR3 is 14 amino acids.

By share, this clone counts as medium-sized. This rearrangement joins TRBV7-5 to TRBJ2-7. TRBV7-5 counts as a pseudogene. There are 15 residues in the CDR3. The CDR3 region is CASSLLPLGSYEQYF. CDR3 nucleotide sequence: TGTGCCAGCAGCCTCCTGCCCTTAGGTAGCTACGAGCAGTACTTC.

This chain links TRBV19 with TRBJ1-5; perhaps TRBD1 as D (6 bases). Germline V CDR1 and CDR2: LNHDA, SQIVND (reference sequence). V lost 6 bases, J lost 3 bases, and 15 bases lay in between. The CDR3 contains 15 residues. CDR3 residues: CASRDQGYTNQPQHF. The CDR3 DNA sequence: TGTGCCAGTAGGGACCAGGGGTATACCAATCAGCCCCAGCATTTT.

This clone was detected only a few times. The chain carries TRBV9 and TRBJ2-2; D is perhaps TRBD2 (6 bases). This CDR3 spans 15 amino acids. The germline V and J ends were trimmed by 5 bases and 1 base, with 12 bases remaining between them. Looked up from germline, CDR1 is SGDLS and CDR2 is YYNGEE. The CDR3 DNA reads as TGTGCCAGCAGGTACGACGGGAGGAACACCGGGGAGCTGTTTTTT. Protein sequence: CASRYDGRNTGELFF.

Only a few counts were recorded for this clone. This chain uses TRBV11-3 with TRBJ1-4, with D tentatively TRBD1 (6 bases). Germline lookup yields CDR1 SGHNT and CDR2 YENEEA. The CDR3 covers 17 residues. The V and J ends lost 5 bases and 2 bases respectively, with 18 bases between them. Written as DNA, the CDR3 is TGTGCCAGCAGCGGGTCGGGACAAGGGACGACTAATGAAAAACTGTTTTTT. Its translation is CASSGSGQGTTNEKLFF.

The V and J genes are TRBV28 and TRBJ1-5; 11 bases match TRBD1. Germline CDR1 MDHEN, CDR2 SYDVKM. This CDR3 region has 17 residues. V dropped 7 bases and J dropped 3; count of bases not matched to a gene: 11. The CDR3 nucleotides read TGTGCCAGCAACCTCGAGGGGACAGGGGGTTTCAATCAGCCCCAGCATTTT. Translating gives CASNLEGTGGFNQPQHF.

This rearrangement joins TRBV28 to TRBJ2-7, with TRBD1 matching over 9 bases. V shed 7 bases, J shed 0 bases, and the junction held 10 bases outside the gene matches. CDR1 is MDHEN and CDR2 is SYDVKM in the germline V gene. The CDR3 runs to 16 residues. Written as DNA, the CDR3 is TGTGCCAGCACACCAGGGGACAGGGCGTCCTCCTACGAGCAGTACTTC. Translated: CASTPGDRASSYEQYF.

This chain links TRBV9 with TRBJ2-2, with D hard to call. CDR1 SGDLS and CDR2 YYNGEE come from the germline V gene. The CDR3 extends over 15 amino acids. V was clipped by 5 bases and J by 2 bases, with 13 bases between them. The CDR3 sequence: CASRRGASNTGELFF. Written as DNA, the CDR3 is TGTGCCAGCAGAAGAGGAGCATCTAACACCGGGGAGCTGTTTTTT.

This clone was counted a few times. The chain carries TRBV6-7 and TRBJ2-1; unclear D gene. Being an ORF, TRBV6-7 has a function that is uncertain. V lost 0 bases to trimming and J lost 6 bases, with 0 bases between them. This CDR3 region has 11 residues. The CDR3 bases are TGTGCCAGCAGTTACTCCAATGAGCAGTTCTTC. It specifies CASSYSNEQFF.

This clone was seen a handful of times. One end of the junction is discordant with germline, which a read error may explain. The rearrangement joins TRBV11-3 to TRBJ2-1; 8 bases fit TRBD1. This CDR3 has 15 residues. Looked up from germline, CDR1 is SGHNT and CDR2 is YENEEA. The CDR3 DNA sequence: TGTGCCAGCAGCGTAGACAGGGGCGGGTTCAATGAGCAGTTCTTC. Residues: CASSVDRGGFNEQFF. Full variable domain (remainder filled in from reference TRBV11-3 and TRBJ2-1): EAGVVQSPRYKIIEKKQPVAFWCNPISGHNTLYWYLQNLGQGPELLIRYENEEAVDDSQLPKDRFSAERLKGVDSTLKIQPAELGDSAVYLCASSVDRGGFNEQFFGPGTRLTVL.

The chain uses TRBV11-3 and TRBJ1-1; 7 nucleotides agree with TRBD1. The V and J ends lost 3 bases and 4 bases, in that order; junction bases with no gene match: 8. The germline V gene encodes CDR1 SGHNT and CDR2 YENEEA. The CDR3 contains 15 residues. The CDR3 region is CASSFTTGKLTEAFF. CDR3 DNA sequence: TGTGCCAGCAGCTTTACGACAGGGAAGCTCACTGAAGCTTTCTTT.

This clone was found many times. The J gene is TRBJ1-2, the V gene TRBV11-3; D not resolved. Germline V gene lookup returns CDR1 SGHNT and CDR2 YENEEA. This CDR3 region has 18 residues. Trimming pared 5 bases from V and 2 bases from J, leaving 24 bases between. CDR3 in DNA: TGTGCCAGCAGCCAATCTCGCCCTCAAAGTCTGGGGAACTATGGCTACACCTTC. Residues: CASSQSRPQSLGNYGYTF.

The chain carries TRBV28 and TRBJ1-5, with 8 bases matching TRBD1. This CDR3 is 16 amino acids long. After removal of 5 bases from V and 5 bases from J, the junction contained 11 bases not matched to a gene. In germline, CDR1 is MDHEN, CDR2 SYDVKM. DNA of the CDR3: TGTGCCAGCAGTCCAGGAGGACAGGGCGGGGATCAGCCCCAGCATTTT. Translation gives CASSPGGQGGDQPQHF.

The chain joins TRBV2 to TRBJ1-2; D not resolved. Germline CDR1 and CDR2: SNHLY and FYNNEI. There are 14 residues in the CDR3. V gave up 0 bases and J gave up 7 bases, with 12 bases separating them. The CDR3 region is CASSEARDLGGYTF. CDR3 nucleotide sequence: TGTGCCAGCAGTGAAGCTCGGGATTTAGGTGGCTACACCTTC.

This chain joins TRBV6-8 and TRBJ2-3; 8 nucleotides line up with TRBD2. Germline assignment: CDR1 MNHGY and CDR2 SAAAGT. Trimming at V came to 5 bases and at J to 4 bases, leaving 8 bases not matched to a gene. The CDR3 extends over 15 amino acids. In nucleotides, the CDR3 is TGTGCCAGCAGTATCGACGGGAGGGCGGCAGATACGCAGTATTTT. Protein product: CASSIDGRAADTQYF.

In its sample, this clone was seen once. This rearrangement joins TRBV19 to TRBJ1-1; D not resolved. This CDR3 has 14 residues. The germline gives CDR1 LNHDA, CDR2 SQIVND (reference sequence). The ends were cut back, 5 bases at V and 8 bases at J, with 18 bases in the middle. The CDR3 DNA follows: TGTGCCAGTAGTTTAAAACATGGGAGCTCAGAAGCTTTCTTT. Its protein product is CASSLKHGSSEAFF.

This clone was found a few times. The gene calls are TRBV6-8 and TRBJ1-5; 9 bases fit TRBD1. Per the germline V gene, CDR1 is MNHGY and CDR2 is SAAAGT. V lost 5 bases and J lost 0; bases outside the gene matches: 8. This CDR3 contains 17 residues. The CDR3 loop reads CASSKGQGVNSNQPQHF. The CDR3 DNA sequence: TGTGCCAGCAGTAAGGGACAGGGAGTCAATAGCAATCAGCCCCAGCATTTT.

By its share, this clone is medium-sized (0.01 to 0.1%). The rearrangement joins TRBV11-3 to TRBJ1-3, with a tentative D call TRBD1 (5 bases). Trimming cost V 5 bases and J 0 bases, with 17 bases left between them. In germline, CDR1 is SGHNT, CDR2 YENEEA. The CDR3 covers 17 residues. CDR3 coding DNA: TGTGCCAGCAGCCGTAACCCAGCGGGGGTCTCTGGAAACACCATATATTTT. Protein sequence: CASSRNPAGVSGNTIYF.

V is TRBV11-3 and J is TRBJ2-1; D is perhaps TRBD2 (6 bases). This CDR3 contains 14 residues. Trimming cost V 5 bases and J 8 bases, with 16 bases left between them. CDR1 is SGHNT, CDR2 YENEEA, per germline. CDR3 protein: CASSRGTQEYEQFF. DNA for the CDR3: TGTGCCAGCAGCCGGGGGACCCAGGAGTATGAGCAGTTCTTC. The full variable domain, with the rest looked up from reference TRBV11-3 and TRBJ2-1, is EAGVVQSPRYKIIEKKQPVAFWCNPISGHNTLYWYLQNLGQGPELLIRYENEEAVDDSQLPKDRFSAERLKGVDSTLKIQPAELGDSAVYLCASSRGTQEYEQFFGPGTRLTVL.

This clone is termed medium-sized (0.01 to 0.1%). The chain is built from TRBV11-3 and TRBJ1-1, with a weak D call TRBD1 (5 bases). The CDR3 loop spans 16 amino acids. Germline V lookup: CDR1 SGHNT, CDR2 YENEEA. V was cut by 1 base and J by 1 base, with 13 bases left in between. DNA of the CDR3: TGTGCCAGCAGCTTAGGAAAGTTGGGGGGGAACACTGAAGCTTTCTTT. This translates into CASSLGKLGGNTEAFF.

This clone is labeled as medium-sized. CDR3 DNA sequence: TGTGCCAGCAGTTACTCTAGGAGGGGGCGTCCCGGGGAGCTGTTTTTT. It translates to CASSYSRRGRPGELFF. This chain connects TRBV6-8 to TRBJ2-2, with D tentatively TRBD1 (7 bases). Deletions cut 0 bases from V and 6 bases from J, with 14 bases between. The V gene's germline CDR1 is MNHGY and CDR2 SAAAGT. CDR3 size: 16 residues.

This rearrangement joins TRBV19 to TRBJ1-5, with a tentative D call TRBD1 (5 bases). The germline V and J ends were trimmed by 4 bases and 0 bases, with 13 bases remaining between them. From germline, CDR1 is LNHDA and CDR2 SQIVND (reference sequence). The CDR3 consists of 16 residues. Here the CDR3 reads CASSKTDLYSNQPQHF. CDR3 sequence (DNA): TGTGCCAGTAGTAAGACAGATTTATATAGCAATCAGCCCCAGCATTTT.

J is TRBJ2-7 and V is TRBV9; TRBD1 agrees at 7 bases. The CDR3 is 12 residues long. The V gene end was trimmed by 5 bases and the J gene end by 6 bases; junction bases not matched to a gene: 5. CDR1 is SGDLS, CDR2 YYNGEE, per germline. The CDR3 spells CASSRQGSEQYF. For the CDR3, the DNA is TGTGCCAGCAGTCGACAGGGAAGCGAGCAGTACTTC.

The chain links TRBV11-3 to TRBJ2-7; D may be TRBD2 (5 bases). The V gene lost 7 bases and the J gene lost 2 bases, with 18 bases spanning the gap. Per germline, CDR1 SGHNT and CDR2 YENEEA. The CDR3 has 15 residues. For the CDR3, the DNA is TGTGCCAGCAATTTCGGAGGACCCGGGACCTACGAGCAGTACTTC. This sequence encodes CASNFGGPGTYEQYF.

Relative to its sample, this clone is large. The CDR3 spells CAWSGVRVNTEAFF. CDR3 nucleotide sequence: TGTGCCTGGAGTGGGGTGAGGGTGAACACTGAAGCTTTCTTT. The V gene is TRBV30, the J gene TRBJ1-1, with D uncertain. The germline V and J ends were trimmed by 1 base and 0 bases, with 9 bases remaining between them. The CDR3 has 14 residues. Per the germline V gene, CDR1 is GTSNPN and CDR2 is SVGIG (reference sequence).

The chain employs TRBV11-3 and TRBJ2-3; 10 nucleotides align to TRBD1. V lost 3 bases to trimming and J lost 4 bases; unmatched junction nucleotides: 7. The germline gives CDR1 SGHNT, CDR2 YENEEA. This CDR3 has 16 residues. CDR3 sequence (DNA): TGTGCCAGCAGCTTGCTCGGGACAGGGGACCCAGATACGCAGTATTTT. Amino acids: CASSLLGTGDPDTQYF.

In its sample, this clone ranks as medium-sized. Written as DNA, the CDR3 is TGTGCCAGCAGCTTGGCGTCGGACAGTCGAAACACCATATATTTT. Translation gives CASSLASDSRNTIYF. The J gene is TRBJ1-3, the V gene TRBV11-3, with D possibly TRBD1 on 6 matching bases. The CDR3 spans 15 residues. Germline CDR1 is SGHNT and CDR2 is YENEEA. Trimming left V 3 bases short and J 5 bases short, with 14 bases between. The full variable domain, completed using reference TRBV11-3 and TRBJ1-3, is EAGVVQSPRYKIIEKKQPVAFWCNPISGHNTLYWYLQNLGQGPELLIRYENEEAVDDSQLPKDRFSAERLKGVDSTLKIQPAELGDSAVYLCASSLASDSRNTIYFGEGSWLTVV.

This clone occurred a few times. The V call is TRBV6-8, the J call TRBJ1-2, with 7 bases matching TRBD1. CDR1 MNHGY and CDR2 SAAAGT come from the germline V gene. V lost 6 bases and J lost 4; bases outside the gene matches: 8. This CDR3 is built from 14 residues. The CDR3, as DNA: TGTGCCAGCAGAAGAGGGGACAGCCTCTATGGCTACACCTTC. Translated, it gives CASRRGDSLYGYTF.

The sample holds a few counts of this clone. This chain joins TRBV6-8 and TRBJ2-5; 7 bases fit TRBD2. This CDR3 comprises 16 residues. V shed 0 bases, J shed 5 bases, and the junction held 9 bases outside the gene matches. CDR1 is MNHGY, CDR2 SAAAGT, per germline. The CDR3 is CASSYSAGVRGETQYF. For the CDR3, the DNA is TGTGCCAGCAGTTACTCGGCGGGGGTCCGGGGGGAGACCCAGTACTTC.

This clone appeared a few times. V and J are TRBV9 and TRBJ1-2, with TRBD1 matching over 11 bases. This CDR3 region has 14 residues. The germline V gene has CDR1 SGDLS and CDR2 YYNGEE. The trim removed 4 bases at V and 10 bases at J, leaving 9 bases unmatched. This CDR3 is CASSTNRDRGSYTF. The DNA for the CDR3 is TGTGCCAGCAGCACAAACCGGGACAGGGGGTCCTACACCTTC. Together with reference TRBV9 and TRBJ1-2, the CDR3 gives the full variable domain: DSGVTQTPKHLITATGQRVTLRCSPRSGDLSVYWYQQSLDQGLQFLIQYYNGEERAKGNILERFSAQQFPDLHSELNLSSLELGDSALYFCASSTNRDRGSYTFGSGTRLTVV.

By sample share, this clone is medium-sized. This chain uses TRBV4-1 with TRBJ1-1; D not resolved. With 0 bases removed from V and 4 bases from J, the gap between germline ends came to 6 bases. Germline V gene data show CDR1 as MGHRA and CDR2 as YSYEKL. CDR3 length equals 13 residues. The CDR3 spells CASSQEWGTEAFF. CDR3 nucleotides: TGCGCCAGCAGCCAAGAATGGGGCACTGAAGCTTTCTTT.

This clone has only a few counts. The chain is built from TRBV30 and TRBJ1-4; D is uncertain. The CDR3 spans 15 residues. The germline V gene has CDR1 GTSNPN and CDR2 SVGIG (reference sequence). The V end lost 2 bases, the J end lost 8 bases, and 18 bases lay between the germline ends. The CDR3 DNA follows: TGTGCCTGGAGTTTTGGCCTTCACGGACGGGAAAAACTGTTTTTT. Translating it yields CAWSFGLHGREKLFF.